One sample yielded the 12 T cell receptor beta chains listed below, sequenced in a study of T cells in Graves' hyperthyroidism and ophthalmopathy. Amplified TCR beta CDR3 regions came from RNA transcripts. In the first-round RT-PCR of the TCR CDR3, the HTBI primer set was used. Each CDR3 protein gets one entry after TCRdb re-called the multiplex PCR reads with MiXCR. The sample contains about 840,000 distinct CDR3 sequences, approximately 40% of which appear only once. Input material: blood. Receptor source: a man between 18 and 35 years old with Graves' hyperthyroidism.

The V gene is TRBV6-6, the J gene TRBJ1-1; no clear D. CDR3 length: 13 residues. Trimming removed 5 bases at V and 0 bases at J, with 7 bases between. CDR1 is MNHNY, CDR2 SVGAGI, per germline (reference sequence). CDR3 residues: CASSRLLNTEAFF. The CDR3 nucleotides read TGTGCCAGCAGTAGGCTATTGAACACTGAAGCTTTCTTT.

J is TRBJ1-6 and V is TRBV12-5; D ambiguous. This CDR3 spans 12 amino acids. Germline V lookup: CDR1 LGHNT, CDR2 FRNRAP. V was pared by 1 base and J by 7 bases, with 2 bases between. The CDR3 region has the DNA TGTGCTAGTGGTTTGGAAAATTCACCCCTCCACTTT. It is translated as CASGLENSPLHF.

The J gene is TRBJ1-4, the V gene TRBV15, with 9 bases that match TRBD1. Germline V gene sequence: CDR1 LNHNV, CDR2 YYDKDF (reference sequence). With 8 bases clipped from V and 3 bases from J, the junction kept 4 bases outside the gene matches. CDR3 length: 14 residues. The CDR3 region has the DNA TGTGCCACCGGGACAGGGTGGGCTAATGAAAAACTGTTTTTT. It translates to CATGTGWANEKLFF.

This clonotype was recorded many times. The chain employs TRBV7-2 and TRBJ2-6; 8 positions match TRBD1. The V gene's germline CDR1 is SGHTA and CDR2 FQGNSA. The trim removed 5 bases at V and 0 bases at J, leaving 9 bases unmatched. CDR3 length equals 18 residues. The CDR3 sequence: CASSHRTGLRSGANVLTF. Here the CDR3 DNA reads TGTGCCAGCAGCCATCGGACAGGGTTACGCTCTGGGGCCAACGTCCTGACTTTC.

A word on this clonotype: Mismatch with germline at one junction end may stem from a read error. The chain uses TRBV9 and TRBJ2-7; tentative D call: TRBD2 (6 bases). Germline CDR1 is SGDLS and CDR2 is YYNGEE. This CDR3 comprises 15 residues. CDR3 sequence (DNA): TGTGCCGGCAGCGTGGGAGGCCTACAGGTCTACGAGCAGTACTTC. This gives the protein CAGSVGGLQVYEQYF.

A word on this clonotype: This CDR3 is missing its conserved last phenylalanine or tryptophan, likely due to a read error. It is unclear where the CDR3 begins or ends on the DNA, so no DNA is shown, and the CDR3 is as TCRdb lists it. This chain uses TRBV10-3 with TRBJ1-2; the table's D call of TRBD1 was not tested on the DNA. Germline-derived CDR1 and CDR2 are ENHRY and SYGVKD. Counting both end residues, the CDR3 totals 10 amino acids. This chain's CDR3 is CAISGRDRTY.

The genes are TRBV10-3 and TRBJ2-7; 8 nucleotides match TRBD2. CDR1 and CDR2 from the germline V gene are ENHRY and SYGVKD. This CDR3 has 14 amino acids. V shed 5 bases, J shed 0 bases, and the junction held 3 bases outside the gene matches. This CDR3 is CAISSSGGSYEQYF. CDR3 nucleotides: TGTGCCATCAGTTCGAGCGGGGGCTCCTACGAGCAGTACTTC.

With respect to this clonotype: Being one base from a much bigger clone, this may be a read error. The chain uses TRBV5-1 and TRBJ1-2, with TRBD1 as a possible D gene (5 bases). The V gene's germline CDR1 is SGHRS and CDR2 YFSETQ. The length of the CDR3 is 13 residues. The CDR3 region is CTSSLRQGYGYTF. CDR3 in DNA: TGCACCAGCAGCTTGAGGCAGGGCTATGGCTACACCTTC.

This clonotype was seen a handful of times. This chain links TRBV7-9 with TRBJ2-5, with 9 bases matching TRBD2. CDR1 is SEHNR, CDR2 FQNEAQ, per germline (reference sequence). The CDR3 extends over 15 amino acids. Trimming removed 5 bases from V and 5 bases from J; junction bases left unmatched: 9. CDR3 region: CASSLSGAGGETQYF. The CDR3, as DNA: TGTGCCAGCAGCCTGTCGGGAGCGGGGGGTGAGACCCAGTACTTC.

At least ten counts were recorded for this clonotype. The CDR3, as DNA: TGTGCCAGCAGTGAAATAGGGACCACCGGGGAGCTGTTTTTT. Its protein product is CASSEIGTTGELFF. This rearrangement joins TRBV25-1 to TRBJ2-2, with D perhaps TRBD1 or TRBD2 (5 bases each). V shed 2 bases and J shed 4 bases, with 8 bases lying between them. CDR3 length: 14 amino acids. The V gene's germline CDR1 is MGHDK and CDR2 SYGVNS.

This clonotype came up a few times. J is TRBJ1-6 and V is TRBV20-1; D is perhaps TRBD1 (5 bases). This CDR3 is 16 amino acids long. Germline CDR1 DFQATT, CDR2 SNEGSKA (reference sequence). Trimming pared 0 bases from V and 10 bases from J, leaving 19 bases between. Here the CDR3 DNA reads TGCAGTGCTAGAGATAAACAGACCGGGGGAATCTCACCCCTCCACTTT. It codes for CSARDKQTGGISPLHF.

Details on this clonotype: A much larger clone differs by one base, so this may be a read error. The rearrangement joins TRBV11-1 to TRBJ1-2; no definite D call. The CDR3 is 15 amino acids. From germline, CDR1 is SGHAT and CDR2 FQDESV (reference sequence). CDR3 DNA: TGTGCCAGCAGCTTAGGCCCCGCCGTAGACTATGGCTACTCCTTC. Protein: CASSLGPAVDYGYSF.